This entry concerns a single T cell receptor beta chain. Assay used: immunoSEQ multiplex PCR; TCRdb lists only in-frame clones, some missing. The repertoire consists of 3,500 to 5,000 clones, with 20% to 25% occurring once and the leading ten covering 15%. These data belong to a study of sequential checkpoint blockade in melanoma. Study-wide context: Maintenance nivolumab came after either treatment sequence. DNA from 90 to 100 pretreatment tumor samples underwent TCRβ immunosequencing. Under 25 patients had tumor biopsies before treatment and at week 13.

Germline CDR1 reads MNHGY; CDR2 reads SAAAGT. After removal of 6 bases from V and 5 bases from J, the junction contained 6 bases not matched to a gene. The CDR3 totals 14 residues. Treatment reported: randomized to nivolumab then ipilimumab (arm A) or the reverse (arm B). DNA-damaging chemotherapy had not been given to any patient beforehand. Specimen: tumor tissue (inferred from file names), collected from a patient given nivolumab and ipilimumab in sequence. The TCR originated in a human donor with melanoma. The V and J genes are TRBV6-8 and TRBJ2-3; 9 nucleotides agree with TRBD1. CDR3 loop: CASRPDRGRDTQYF. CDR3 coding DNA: TGTGCCAGCAGACCAGACAGGGGGAGAGATACGCAGTATTTT.